The 11 T cell receptor beta chains below come from one sample, sequenced in a study of shared clonotypes between healthy human individuals. The assay was immunoSEQ multiplex PCR, and TCRdb's table has in-frame clones only and misses some. The sample lists about 2.3 million clones; approximately 95% were seen once. The sequencing input was naive CD4+ T cells from PBMCs. The sample's subset: CD45RA+ positively selected. The receptors shown here come from a young man in good health. Some clones in this sample may be carry-over from other donors' samples.

The V and J genes are TRBV5-1 and TRBJ2-2, with 12 positions matching TRBD2. There are 16 residues in the CDR3. V shed 4 bases, J shed 1 base, and the junction held 2 bases outside the gene matches. Per germline, CDR1 SGHRS and CDR2 YFSETQ. The CDR3, as DNA: TGCGCCAGCAGCAAGACTAGCGGGAGGAACACCGGGGAGCTGTTTTTT. This gives the protein CASSKTSGRNTGELFF.

The chain links TRBV10-3 to TRBJ2-3; possibly TRBD2 for D (6 bases). Germline CDR1 and CDR2: ENHRY and SYGVKD. This CDR3 contains 17 residues. Trimming took off 5 bases at V and 0 bases at J, with 18 bases between the two ends. The CDR3 is CAISLKGTSLSTDTQYF. CDR3 in DNA: TGTGCCATCAGTTTGAAGGGAACTAGCCTGAGCACAGATACGCAGTATTTT.

V gene TRBV4-2 combines with J gene TRBJ2-2, with TRBD1 matching over 9 bases. The CDR3 spans 16 residues. J gave up 6 bases and V 2 bases, and 7 bases lay outside the gene matches. Germline-derived CDR1 and CDR2 are LGHNA and YNFKEQ. The CDR3 DNA sequence: TGTGCCAGCAGCCAACCGCCGGGACAGGGCGCCGGGGAGCTGTTTTTT. Encoded protein: CASSQPPGQGAGELFF.

The V gene is TRBV27, the J gene TRBJ2-1, with D tentatively TRBD1 or TRBD2 (5 bases each). The CDR3 is 15 residues long. Trimming left V 5 bases short and J 7 bases short, with 18 bases between. Germline lookup yields CDR1 MNHEY and CDR2 SMNVEV (reference sequence). For the CDR3, the DNA is TGTGCCAGCAGTCAGGACCCGGCGAGGGGAAATGAGCAGTTCTTC. Amino acids: CASSQDPARGNEQFF.

This chain connects TRBV2 to TRBJ1-1; D gene unclear. The V gene lost 7 bases and the J gene lost 1 base, with 10 bases spanning the gap. CDR1 SNHLY and CDR2 FYNNEI come from the germline V gene. The CDR3 is 13 residues long. CDR3 sequence: CASIPDGNTEAFF. The CDR3, as DNA: TGTGCCAGCATCCCCGACGGGAACACTGAAGCTTTCTTT.

V gene TRBV4-3 combines with J gene TRBJ1-5; a possible D gene is TRBD1 (5 bases). Trimming shortened V by 1 base and J by 4 bases, and 8 bases separated the two germline ends. The CDR3 contains 14 residues. Germline V gives CDR1 LGHNA, CDR2 YSLEER. This CDR3 is CASSQVGGNQPQHF. CDR3 bases: TGCGCCAGCAGCCAAGTTGGGGGGAATCAGCCCCAGCATTTT.

The V call is TRBV5-1, the J call TRBJ1-2; weak D call: TRBD1 (6 bases). Germline V gene data show CDR1 as SGHRS and CDR2 as YFSETQ. The CDR3 has 15 amino acids. V was cut by 2 bases and J by 5 bases, with 16 bases left in between. The CDR3 region is CASSFSAGVGYGYTF. The CDR3, as DNA: TGCGCCAGCAGCTTTTCGGCAGGGGTCGGATATGGCTACACCTTC.

This chain uses TRBV6-5 with TRBJ1-2; D gene ambiguous. Trimming cost V 2 bases and J 2 bases, with 9 bases left between them. The CDR3 extends over 14 amino acids. Looked up from germline, CDR1 is MNHEY and CDR2 is SVGAGI. The DNA for the CDR3 is TGTGCCAGCAGTTACCTGGGTCAAAACTATGGCTACACCTTC. Protein sequence: CASSYLGQNYGYTF.

The rearrangement uses TRBV7-8 and TRBJ2-7; D may be TRBD2 (5 bases). The germline V gene has CDR1 SGHVS and CDR2 FQNEAQ. The V end was cut by 4 bases, the J end by 2 bases, with 12 bases between. The CDR3 spans 14 residues. CDR3 residues: CASSWGAATYEQYF. CDR3 nucleotides: TGTGCCAGCAGCTGGGGAGCGGCCACCTACGAGCAGTACTTC. The entire variable domain, with the rest obtained from reference TRBV7-8 and TRBJ2-7, is as follows: GAGVSQSPRYKVAKRGQDVALRCDPISGHVSLFWYQQALGQGPEFLTYFQNEAQLDKSGLPSDRFFAERPEGSVSTLKIQRTQQEDSAVYLCASSWGAATYEQYFGPGTRLTVT.

The CDR3: CASSLFSSGSSYNEQFF. Here the CDR3 DNA reads TGTGCCAGCAGTTTATTCTCTAGCGGGAGCTCCTACAATGAGCAGTTCTTC. The chain is built from TRBV28 and TRBJ2-1; 10 bases map to TRBD2. V lost 1 base to trimming and J lost 0 bases; unmatched junction nucleotides: 3. Germline-derived CDR1 and CDR2 are MDHEN and SYDVKM. CDR3 size: 17 residues. Full variable domain (missing parts from reference TRBV28 and TRBJ2-1): DVKVTQSSRYLVKRTGEKVFLECVQDMDHENMFWYRQDPGLGLRLIYFSYDVKMKEKGDIPEGYSVSREKKERFSLILESASTNQTSMYLCASSLFSSGSSYNEQFFGPGTRLTVL.

V and J are TRBV2 and TRBJ1-2; TRBD1 might be the D (5 bases). The CDR3 totals 14 residues. V was pared by 2 bases and J by 4 bases, with 11 bases between. The germline V gene has CDR1 SNHLY and CDR2 FYNNEI. DNA of the CDR3: TGTGCCAGCAGTGAACTGGGGAGGGGCTATGGCTACACCTTC. This codes for CASSELGRGYGYTF. Filled out from reference TRBV2 and TRBJ1-2, the complete variable domain reads EPEVTQTPSHQVTQMGQEVILRCVPISNHLYFYWYRQILGQKVEFLVSFYNNEISEKSEIFDDQFSVERPDGSNFTLKIRSTKLEDSAMYFCASSELGRGYGYTFGSGTRLTVV.